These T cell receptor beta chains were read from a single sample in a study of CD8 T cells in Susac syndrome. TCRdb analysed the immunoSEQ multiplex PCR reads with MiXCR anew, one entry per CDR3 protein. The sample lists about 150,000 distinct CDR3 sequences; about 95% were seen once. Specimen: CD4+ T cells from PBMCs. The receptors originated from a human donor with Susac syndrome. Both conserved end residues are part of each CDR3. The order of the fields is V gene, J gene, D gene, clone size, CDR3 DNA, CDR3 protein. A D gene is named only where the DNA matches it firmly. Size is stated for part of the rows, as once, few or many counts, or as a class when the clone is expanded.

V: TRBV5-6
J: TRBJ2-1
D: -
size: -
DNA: TGTGCCAGCAGCTTGGAAGGGGGAAATGAGCAGTTCTTC
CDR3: CASSLEGGNEQFF

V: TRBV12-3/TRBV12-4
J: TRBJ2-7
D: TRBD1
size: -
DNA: TGTGCCAGCAGCCGACAGGGGGCGGGCGAGCAGTACTTC
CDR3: CASSRQGAGEQYF

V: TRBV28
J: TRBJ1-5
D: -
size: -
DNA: TGTGCCAGCCCTGGGCCTCCTAAAGGCAATCAGCCCCAGCATTTT
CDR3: CASPGPPKGNQPQHF

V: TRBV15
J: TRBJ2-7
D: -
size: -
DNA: TGTGCCACCAGCAGAGATGAACGGGGGATGTGGGAGCAGTACTTC
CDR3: CATSRDERGMWEQYF

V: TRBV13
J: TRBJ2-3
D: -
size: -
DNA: TGTGCCAGCAGCCCCTCCTCGAACACAGATACGCAGTATTTT
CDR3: CASSPSSNTDTQYF

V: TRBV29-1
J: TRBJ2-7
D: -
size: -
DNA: TGCAGCGTTGAAAAGAGGCAGGGCTCCTACGAGCAGTACTTC
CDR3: CSVEKRQGSYEQYF

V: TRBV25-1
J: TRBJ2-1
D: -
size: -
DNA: TGTGCCAGCTGCGGGCAGGGGAAGGCTGGCAATGAGCAGTTCTTC
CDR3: CASCGQGKAGNEQFF

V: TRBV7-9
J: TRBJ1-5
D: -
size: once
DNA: TGTGCCAGCAGCGAGACAGTTAGCAATCAGCCCCAGCATTTT
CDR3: CASSETVSNQPQHF

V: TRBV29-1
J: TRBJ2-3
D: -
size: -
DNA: TGCAGCGTTGCCTGGGGTGCCAGGGATACGCAGTATTTT
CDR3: CSVAWGARDTQYF

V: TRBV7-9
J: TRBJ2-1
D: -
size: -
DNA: TGTGCCAGCAGCAACTTACGAGGGGAGTGGTTCTTC
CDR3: CASSNLRGEWFF

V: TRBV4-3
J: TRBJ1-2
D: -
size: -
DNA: TGCGCCAGCAGCCAAGATCGACAGGAGTTACGCGGCTACACCTTC
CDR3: CASSQDRQELRGYTF

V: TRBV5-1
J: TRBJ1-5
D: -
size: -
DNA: TGCGCCAGCAGCTTCACCATCGATCAGCCCCAGCATTTT
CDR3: CASSFTIDQPQHF